These T cell receptor beta chains were read from a single sample in a study of blood T cell repertoires in COVID-19. TCRdb's copy holds only in-frame clones and misses some; the assay was immunoSEQ multiplex PCR. The table shows some 46,000 clones, with about 87% occurring only once. Sequencing input: peripheral blood. These receptors originate from a man in his forties or fifties with acute or convalescent COVID-19. CDR3s include the opening cysteine and the closing phenylalanine or tryptophan. A D gene is named only where the DNA matches it firmly. Only some rows state a clone size, as once, few, many or a class for expanded clones.

J gene: TRBJ2-3; D gene: NA; clone size: NA; V gene: TRBV5-6; CDR3 DNA: TGTGCCAGCAGCTTGGACGGGAGCAGGGATACGCAGTATTTT; CDR3 protein: CASSLDGSRDTQYF
J gene: TRBJ1-6; D gene: NA; clone size: NA; V gene: TRBV3-1/TRBV3-2; CDR3 DNA: TGTGCCAGCAGCCAGACGTCGGGGAATTCACCCCTCCACTTT; CDR3 protein: CASSQTSGNSPLHF
J gene: TRBJ2-3; D gene: TRBD1; clone size: once; V gene: TRBV7-9; CDR3 DNA: TGTGCCAGCAGTCCAACAGGGGGGCTCGCAGATACGCAGTATTTT; CDR3 protein: CASSPTGGLADTQYF
J gene: TRBJ2-2; D gene: TRBD1; clone size: once; V gene: TRBV9; CDR3 DNA: TGTGCCAGCCATTGGGGACAGGGTGGGTTGACCACCGGGGAGCTGTTTTTT; CDR3 protein: CASHWGQGGLTTGELFF
J gene: TRBJ2-7; D gene: NA; clone size: once; V gene: TRBV18; CDR3 DNA: TGTGCCAGCTCACCCGCAGGGAAGATGGGCGAGCAGTACTTC; CDR3 protein: CASSPAGKMGEQYF
J gene: TRBJ1-1; D gene: NA; clone size: NA; V gene: TRBV2; CDR3 DNA: TGTGCCAGCGAGTGGGAGGGATTGAACACTGAAGCTTTCTTT; CDR3 protein: CASEWEGLNTEAFF
J gene: TRBJ2-5; D gene: TRBD2; clone size: NA; V gene: TRBV2; CDR3 DNA: TGTGCCAGCAGGGGGGGGAGGGCCCTCTCGGTGGAGACCCAGTACTTC; CDR3 protein: CASRGGRALSVETQYF
J gene: TRBJ1-1; D gene: NA; clone size: NA; V gene: TRBV27; CDR3 DNA: TGTGCCAGCAGATACAGGGCCAACACTGAAGCTTTCTTT; CDR3 protein: CASRYRANTEAFF
J gene: TRBJ1-1; D gene: NA; clone size: NA; V gene: TRBV6-5; CDR3 DNA: TGTGCCAGCAGGAGACAGAGTAACACTGAAGCTTTCTTT; CDR3 protein: CASRRQSNTEAFF
J gene: TRBJ2-1; D gene: NA; clone size: NA; V gene: TRBV5-1; CDR3 DNA: TGCGCCAGCAGCTTTGTTGCGGGCAATGAGCAGTTCTTC; CDR3 protein: CASSFVAGNEQFF
J gene: TRBJ1-5; D gene: NA; clone size: NA; V gene: TRBV2; CDR3 DNA: TGTGCCAGCAGTGAAAGTGGCAGGGGTAGCAATCAGCCCCAGCATTTT; CDR3 protein: CASSESGRGSNQPQHF
J gene: TRBJ2-1; D gene: NA; clone size: NA; V gene: TRBV20-1; CDR3 DNA: TGCAGTGCCACCCAGGCAAATGAGCAGTTCTTC; CDR3 protein: CSATQANEQFF
J gene: TRBJ1-3; D gene: TRBD1; clone size: NA; V gene: TRBV6-5; CDR3 DNA: TGTGCCAGCAGAAGGACAGGGCGCGGAAACACCATATATTTT; CDR3 protein: CASRRTGRGNTIYF
J gene: TRBJ1-6; D gene: NA; clone size: NA; V gene: TRBV7-8; CDR3 DNA: TGTGCCAGCAGCTCCCCCTTCCTATCCCTCCACTTT; CDR3 protein: CASSSPFLSLHF
J gene: TRBJ2-1; D gene: TRBD1; clone size: NA; V gene: TRBV24-1; CDR3 DNA: TGTGCCACCAGTGAATTCGGACCGGGACAGGGCTCCTACAATGAGCAGTTCTTC; CDR3 protein: CATSEFGPGQGSYNEQFF
J gene: TRBJ1-6; D gene: TRBD1; clone size: NA; V gene: TRBV2; CDR3 DNA: TGTGCCAGCAGTGTCCTACAGGGGGCCTCTTCACCCCTCCACTTT; CDR3 protein: CASSVLQGASSPLHF
J gene: TRBJ2-1; D gene: TRBD1; clone size: NA; V gene: TRBV5-4; CDR3 DNA: TGTGCCAGCACCTCCGGGGGACAGGGAGTCAATGAGCAGTTCTTC; CDR3 protein: CASTSGGQGVNEQFF
J gene: TRBJ2-3; D gene: NA; clone size: NA; V gene: TRBV18; CDR3 DNA: TGTGCCAGCTCACCACAGCGACAGAGCACAGATACGCAGTATTTT; CDR3 protein: CASSPQRQSTDTQYF
J gene: TRBJ1-3; D gene: NA; clone size: NA; V gene: TRBV11-3; CDR3 DNA: TGTGCCAGCAGCTTAGACAGTCGCTCTGGAAACACCATATATTTT; CDR3 protein: CASSLDSRSGNTIYF
J gene: TRBJ2-3; D gene: NA; clone size: NA; V gene: TRBV12-3/TRBV12-4; CDR3 DNA: TGTGCCAGCAGTTTTTCGTTGGATACGCAGTATTTT; CDR3 protein: CASSFSLDTQYF
J gene: TRBJ2-5; D gene: NA; clone size: NA; V gene: TRBV14; CDR3 DNA: TGTGCCAGCAGCCAAGATTCAGGGGATCCCAGGGAGACCCAGTACTTC; CDR3 protein: CASSQDSGDPRETQYF
J gene: TRBJ1-1; D gene: TRBD1; clone size: few; V gene: TRBV24-1; CDR3 DNA: TGTGCCACCAGTGATTTGCAAGAGGGGGCGGACACTGAAGCTTTCTTT; CDR3 protein: CATSDLQEGADTEAFF
J gene: TRBJ2-5; D gene: NA; clone size: NA; V gene: TRBV12-3/TRBV12-4; CDR3 DNA: TGTGCCAGCAGTCTGACTCAAGAGACCCAGTACTTC; CDR3 protein: CASSLTQETQYF
J gene: TRBJ1-1; D gene: NA; clone size: NA; V gene: TRBV14; CDR3 DNA: TGTGCCAGCAGCCGAAATTCACAGACAACCGCTTTCTTT; CDR3 protein: CASSRNSQTTAFF
J gene: TRBJ1-1; D gene: TRBD1; clone size: NA; V gene: TRBV10-3; CDR3 DNA: TGTGCCATCCGGACAGGTATAAACACTGAAGCTTTCTTT; CDR3 protein: CAIRTGINTEAFF
J gene: TRBJ2-5; D gene: NA; clone size: NA; V gene: TRBV20-1; CDR3 DNA: TGCAGTGCTAGTTCGGGGGTCCCGGAGACCCAGTACTTC; CDR3 protein: CSASSGVPETQYF
J gene: TRBJ1-2; D gene: NA; clone size: NA; V gene: TRBV9; CDR3 DNA: TGTGCCAGCAGCGTAGGCGGCACCAACTATGGCTACACCTTC; CDR3 protein: CASSVGGTNYGYTF
J gene: TRBJ1-1; D gene: TRBD1; clone size: NA; V gene: TRBV6-4; CDR3 DNA: TGTGCCAGCAGTGTCGGGGGGGACAGACCCATGAACACTGAAGCTTTCTTT; CDR3 protein: CASSVGGDRPMNTEAFF
J gene: TRBJ1-2; D gene: TRBD1; clone size: once; V gene: TRBV19; CDR3 DNA: TGTGCCAGTAGTGCCGGGACAGCCAGAGGTGGCTACACCTTC; CDR3 protein: CASSAGTARGGYTF
J gene: TRBJ1-2; D gene: TRBD1; clone size: NA; V gene: TRBV9; CDR3 DNA: TGTGCCAGCATGGAGAGGGACAGGACGATCCCGAACTATGGCTACACCTTC; CDR3 protein: CASMERDRTIPNYGYTF